Below, 29 T cell receptor beta chains from the same sample are listed, as sequenced in a study of blood T cell repertoires in COVID-19. Profiling relied on immunoSEQ multiplex PCR, and the TCRdb table lists in-frame clones only, not all of them. The repertoire includes about 76,000 clones, around 86% of them detected once, and approximately 29% sits in the top ten. Sequences were obtained from peripheral blood. These receptors were taken from a woman over 75 with active or convalescent COVID-19.

This chain joins TRBV24-1 and TRBJ1-2, with a weak D call TRBD1 (5 bases). The CDR3 totals 13 residues. Looked up from germline, CDR1 is KGHDR and CDR2 is SFDVKD. V lost 9 bases, J lost 8 bases, and 18 bases lay in between. The CDR3 DNA reads as TGTGCCACCCCCCGACAGAAAAATAGGGGCTACACCTTC. Amino acid sequence: CATPRQKNRGYTF.

The chain combines TRBV12-3 or TRBV12-4 with TRBJ2-7; D gene unclear. Trimming removed 8 bases at V and 2 bases at J, with 10 bases between. The CDR3 has 12 amino acids. For the CDR3, the DNA is TGTGCCAGCTCCAGACACCCCTACGAGCAGTACTTC. Amino acids: CASSRHPYEQYF.

This sequence joins TRBV27 and TRBJ2-1; the match to TRBD2 covers 7 bases. The germline CDR1 and CDR2 sequences are MNHEY and SMNVEV (reference sequence). The CDR3 is 18 residues long. Trimming cost V 0 bases and J 5 bases; bases outside gene matches: 13. The CDR3 bases are TGTGCCAGCAGTTTATCCAGCCGGGGGGACTATACACACAATGAGCAGTTCTTC. Translating it yields CASSLSSRGDYTHNEQFF.

This chain links TRBV5-8 with TRBJ1-4; no definite D call. The CDR3 spans 16 residues. Per germline, CDR1 SGHTS and CDR2 YDEGEE. Trimming removed 0 bases from V and 0 bases from J, with 9 bases in between. The CDR3 nucleotides are TGTGCCAGCAGCTTGGGGCCAGTGACAACTAATGAAAAACTGTTTTTT. This codes for CASSLGPVTTNEKLFF.

The chain couples TRBV19 to TRBJ1-5, with 7 bases fitting TRBD1. In germline, CDR1 is LNHDA, CDR2 SQIVND (reference sequence). The CDR3 totals 14 residues. J gave up 3 bases and V 5 bases, and 4 bases lay outside the gene matches. CDR3 bases: TGTGCCAGTAGTTTAGGGGGCCTCAATCAGCCCCAGCATTTT. It encodes CASSLGGLNQPQHF.

The chain couples TRBV4-3 to TRBJ2-5; TRBD1 matches 7 bases. Germline CDR1 LGHNA, CDR2 YSLEER. V trimming: 3 bases; J trimming: 6 bases; junction bases outside the gene matches: 10. This CDR3 has 15 residues. The CDR3 sequence: CASSQDDRVAQTQYF. The CDR3 bases are TGCGCCAGCAGCCAGGATGACAGGGTTGCACAGACCCAGTACTTC.

This clone appeared a single time. The chain joins TRBV15 to TRBJ2-1; 8 nucleotides agree with TRBD1. CDR1 is LNHNV and CDR2 is YYDKDF in the germline V gene (reference sequence). The trim removed 3 bases at V and 9 bases at J, leaving 7 bases unmatched. There are 14 residues in the CDR3. This CDR3 reads CATSRRTGRGEQFF. The DNA of the CDR3 is TGTGCCACCAGCAGGCGGACAGGGAGAGGTGAGCAGTTCTTC.

In its sample, this clone was seen once. The chain carries TRBV5-1 and TRBJ1-2; D is uncertain. Germline V gives CDR1 SGHRS, CDR2 YFSETQ. The CDR3 is 13 amino acids. Trimming took 8 bases from V and 4 from J, leaving 15 bases between them. Written as DNA, the CDR3 is TGCGCCAGTGGGCGTTGGTCCCTCTATGGCTACACCTTC. It is translated as CASGRWSLYGYTF.

V gene TRBV6-5 combines with J gene TRBJ1-2, with 7 bases identical to TRBD1. V was clipped by 4 bases and J by 3 bases; unmatched bases: 8. Looked up from germline, CDR1 is MNHEY and CDR2 is SVGAGI. The CDR3 is made up of 15 amino acids. The CDR3 loop reads CASSSTRQGHYGYTF. Here the CDR3 DNA reads TGTGCCAGCAGTTCGACAAGACAGGGTCACTATGGCTACACCTTC.

The V and J genes are TRBV27 and TRBJ2-6, with unresolved D. The CDR3 length is 18 residues. Germline lookup yields CDR1 MNHEY and CDR2 SMNVEV (reference sequence). V was clipped by 4 bases and J by 2 bases, with 18 bases between them. CDR3 protein: CASSSTYSLLAGANVLTF. The CDR3 nucleotides are TGTGCCAGCAGTTCGACATACTCTCTTCTTGCTGGGGCCAACGTCCTGACTTTC.

This sequence joins TRBV2 and TRBJ2-7, with TRBD1 identical over 10 bases. The CDR3 runs to 14 residues. With V trimmed by 6 bases and J by 7 bases, 9 bases remained unmatched. CDR1 is SNHLY, CDR2 FYNNEI, per germline. The CDR3 nucleotides are TGTGCCAGCAGACGATCCGGGACAGGGGAAGAGCAGTACTTC. Translated: CASRRSGTGEEQYF.

The chain recombines TRBV11-2 with TRBJ1-2, with TRBD1 as a possible D gene (5 bases). V was shortened by 5 bases and J by 14 bases, with 18 bases between the two germline ends. The V gene's germline CDR1 is SGHAT and CDR2 FQNNGV. This CDR3 region has 12 residues. CDR3 sequence (DNA): TGTGCCAGCAGCGGGGGGGTGAGGCAGAGTACCTTC. It is translated as CASSGGVRQSTF.

Written as DNA, the CDR3 is TGTGCCAGCAGCTTGGACTCAGGGAATTCACCCCTCCACTTT. Protein sequence: CASSLDSGNSPLHF. The rearrangement links TRBV5-6 to TRBJ1-6; D might be TRBD1 (5 bases). The V gene lost 0 bases and the J gene lost 7 bases, with 8 bases spanning the gap. Germline CDR1 reads SGHDT; CDR2 reads YYEEEE. This CDR3 comprises 14 residues.

This clone has more than one count but fewer than ten. The chain carries TRBV2 and TRBJ2-3, with 7 bases fitting TRBD2. J lost 0 bases, V lost 8 bases, and 2 bases had no gene match. The CDR3 contains 13 residues. Germline lookup yields CDR1 SNHLY and CDR2 FYNNEI. The DNA for the CDR3 is TGTGCCAGCGGGAGGGGAAGCACAGATACGCAGTATTTT. Translation gives CASGRGSTDTQYF.

This chain uses TRBV3-1 (or the pseudogene TRBV3-2) with TRBJ1-1; the D is unclear. The CDR3 covers 14 residues. Germline V CDR1 and CDR2: LGHDT, YNNKEL (reference sequence). V lost 3 bases and J 1 base, leaving 9 bases between the germline ends. In DNA, the CDR3 is TGTGCCAGCAGCCAGGTTGCCGGGAACACTGAAGCTTTCTTT. Translating it yields CASSQVAGNTEAFF.

The genes are TRBV2 and TRBJ2-5; TRBD2 matches at 12 bases. CDR3 length: 17 residues. V lost 4 bases to trimming and J lost 2 bases; unmatched junction nucleotides: 8. Germline assignment: CDR1 SNHLY and CDR2 FYNNEI. The CDR3 loop reads CASSARASGGVQETQYF. CDR3 DNA sequence: TGTGCCAGCAGTGCAAGGGCTAGCGGGGGGGTTCAAGAGACCCAGTACTTC.

J is TRBJ1-2 and V is TRBV6-5; 9 bases fit TRBD1. The CDR3 extends over 13 amino acids. Trimming removed 6 bases from V and 8 bases from J; junction bases left unmatched: 7. Germline V gene lookup returns CDR1 MNHEY and CDR2 SVGAGI. CDR3 coding DNA: TGTGCCAGCAGGACAGGGGGATTACTCGGCTACACCTTC. As protein: CASRTGGLLGYTF.

The chain uses TRBV15 and TRBJ1-2, with 8 nucleotides matching TRBD1. V gave up 3 bases and J gave up 4 bases; unmatched junction bases: 7. This CDR3 region has 15 residues. Germline V gene sequence: CDR1 LNHNV, CDR2 YYDKDF (reference sequence). The CDR3 nucleotides are TGTGCCACCAGCAGGCAAGGACAGGGTGGCTATGGCTACACCTTC. Its translation: CATSRQGQGGYGYTF.

This rearrangement joins TRBV27 to TRBJ2-7; D is perhaps TRBD1 (6 bases). V lost 8 bases and J lost 4, with 15 bases in between. Germline V lookup: CDR1 MNHEY, CDR2 SMNVEV (reference sequence). CDR3 length: 13 amino acids. The CDR3 nucleotides read TGTGCCAGCGGGTATGGGGGCGGTTACGAGCAGTACTTC. Encoded protein: CASGYGGGYEQYF.

The V call is TRBV10-3, the J call TRBJ1-3, with 7 bases identical to TRBD1. This CDR3 spans 14 amino acids. The trim removed 0 bases at V and 14 bases at J, leaving 10 bases unmatched. Germline CDR1 ENHRY, CDR2 SYGVKD. CDR3 nucleotides: TGTGCCATCAGTGAGTCGTCCCTAACGGGGACAGTATATTTT. It codes for CAISESSLTGTVYF.

This clone was picked up one time. The V and J genes are TRBV20-1 and TRBJ1-1, with 7 bases that match TRBD1. CDR3 length: 13 amino acids. With V trimmed by 3 bases and J by 4 bases, 5 bases remained unmatched. CDR1 and CDR2 (germline): DFQATT, SNEGSKA (reference sequence). CDR3 nucleotide sequence: TGCAGTGCTAGTACTCAGGGGGGCACTGAAGCTTTCTTT. Protein sequence: CSASTQGGTEAFF.

The V and J genes are TRBV7-2 and TRBJ1-1, with no clear D. Germline-derived CDR1 and CDR2 are SGHTA and FQGNSA. The V end lost 2 bases, the J end lost 0 bases, and 7 bases lay between the germline ends. The CDR3 totals 14 residues. The CDR3 nucleotides read TGTGCCAGCAGCTTATCCGGGGTGAACACTGAAGCTTTCTTT. Protein: CASSLSGVNTEAFF.

The chain joins TRBV18 to TRBJ2-3, with D perhaps TRBD1 (6 bases). The germline V and J ends were trimmed by 1 base and 3 bases, with 14 bases remaining between them. CDR1 is KGHSH, CDR2 LQKENI, per germline. This CDR3 comprises 16 residues. This CDR3 reads CASSPRVQGSTDTQYF. CDR3 bases: TGTGCCAGCTCACCACGAGTACAGGGATCGACAGATACGCAGTATTTT.

In regard to this clone: Other DNA sequences in this specimen translate into the identical CDR3. The chain links TRBV24-1 to TRBJ1-4; no reliable D call. Germline V CDR1 and CDR2: KGHDR, SFDVKD. The CDR3 extends over 13 amino acids. V lost 5 bases to trimming and J lost 7 bases, with 10 bases between them. The CDR3 here is CATSGPGGEKLFF. The CDR3 region has the DNA TGTGCCACCAGTGGCCCGGGAGGTGAAAAACTGTTTTTT.

The gene calls are TRBV3-1 (or the pseudogene TRBV3-2) and TRBJ2-3; a weak D match, TRBD1 (6 bases). This CDR3 has 14 amino acids. Germline CDR1 reads LGHDT; CDR2 reads YNNKEL (reference sequence). The ends were cut back, 4 bases at V and 1 base at J, with 9 bases in the middle. The CDR3 bases are TGTGCCAGCAGCCTACAGGGCGGCACAGATACGCAGTATTTT. Translation gives CASSLQGGTDTQYF.

This chain joins TRBV6-1 and TRBJ1-3; 7 nucleotides line up with TRBD1. V was pared by 2 bases and J by 0 bases, with 4 bases of the junction left unmatched. Germline CDR1 reads MNHNS; CDR2 reads SASEGT. The CDR3 sequence is 16 residues long. The DNA of the CDR3 is TGTGCCAGCAGTGAATTAGGGACAGACTCTGGAAACACCATATATTTT. It codes for CASSELGTDSGNTIYF.

The rearrangement links TRBV27 to TRBJ2-7; D possibly corresponds to TRBD1 (6 bases). The length of the CDR3 is 13 residues. Trimming stripped 3 bases from V and 4 bases from J, with 10 bases between. Germline V gene sequence: CDR1 MNHEY, CDR2 SMNVEV (reference sequence). CDR3 region: CASSFGRGYEQYF. The CDR3 DNA reads TGTGCCAGCAGTTTTGGTAGGGGGTACGAGCAGTACTTC.

This chain joins TRBV19 and TRBJ1-4, with D uncertain. Trimming took off 5 bases at V and 1 base at J, with 11 bases between the two ends. The germline V gene encodes CDR1 LNHDA and CDR2 SQIVND (reference sequence). The CDR3 covers 15 residues. CDR3 nucleotide sequence: TGTGCCAGTAGTCTCGGGAGCTTAACTAATGAAAAACTGTTTTTT. Its protein is CASSLGSLTNEKLFF.

Points on this clone: At one boundary the junction diverges from the germline segment, which might be a read error. This rearrangement joins TRBV11-3 to TRBJ2-3; D may be TRBD1 or TRBD2 (5 bases each). The CDR3 runs 14 residues. Germline values: CDR1 SGHNT, CDR2 YENEEA. The CDR3: CASSLGASSDTQYF. CDR3 DNA: TGTGCCAGCAGTTTAGGGGCTAGCTCAGATACGCAGTATTTT.